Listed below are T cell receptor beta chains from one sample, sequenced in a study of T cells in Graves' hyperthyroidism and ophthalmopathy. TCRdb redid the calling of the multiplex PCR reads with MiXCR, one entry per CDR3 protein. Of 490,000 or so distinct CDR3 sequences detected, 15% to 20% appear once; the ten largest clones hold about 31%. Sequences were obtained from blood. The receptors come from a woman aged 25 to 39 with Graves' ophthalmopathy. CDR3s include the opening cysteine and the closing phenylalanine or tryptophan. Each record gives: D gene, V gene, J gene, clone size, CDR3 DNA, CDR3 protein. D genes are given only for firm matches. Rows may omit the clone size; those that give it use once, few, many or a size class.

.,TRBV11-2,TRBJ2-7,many,TGTGCCAGCAGCTTGCAGGTCTCCTACGAGCAGTACTTC,CASSLQVSYEQYF
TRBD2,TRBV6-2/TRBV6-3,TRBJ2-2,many,TGTGCCAGCAGCTTGGGACTAGCGGGAGGATTGGGACTGAACACCGGGGAGCTGTTTTTT,CASSLGLAGGLGLNTGELFF
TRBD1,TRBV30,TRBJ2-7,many,TGTGCCTGGAGTGTGATCACAGGGGCCAACGAGCAGTACTTC,CAWSVITGANEQYF
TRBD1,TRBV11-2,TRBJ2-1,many,TGTGCCAGCAGCTTGTTGGACAGGGGGACCAATGAGCAGTTCTTC,CASSLLDRGTNEQFF
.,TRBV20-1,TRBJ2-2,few,TGCAGTGCTAGAGATTTAGTGGGGAACACCGGGGAGCTGTTTTTT,CSARDLVGNTGELFF
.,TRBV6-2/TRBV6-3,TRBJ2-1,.,TGTGCCAGCAGCCGGACCGGGGCCTACAATGAGCAGTTCTTC,CASSRTGAYNEQFF
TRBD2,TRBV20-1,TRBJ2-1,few,TGCAGTGCTAGCGGCTATGCGGGAGGCTACAATGAGCAGTTCTTC,CSASGYAGGYNEQFF
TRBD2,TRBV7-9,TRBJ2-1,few,TGTGCCAGCAGCTTAGTAGCGGGAGTTGGCTACAATGAGCAGTTCTTC,CASSLVAGVGYNEQFF
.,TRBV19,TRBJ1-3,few,TGTGCCAGTGGCGGGGGCACCTCTGGAAACACCATATATTTT,CASGGGTSGNTIYF
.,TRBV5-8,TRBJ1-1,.,TGTGCCAGCAGCTGGTCCGTCCGGGGAACTGAAGCTTTCTTT,CASSWSVRGTEAFF
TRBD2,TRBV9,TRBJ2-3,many,TGTGCCAGCAGCGTAGGACTAGCGAGTACAGATACGCAGTATTTT,CASSVGLASTDTQYF
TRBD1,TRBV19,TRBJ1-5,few,TGTGCCAGTAGTACTGACAGGGGGGATCAGCCCCAGCATTTT,CASSTDRGDQPQHF
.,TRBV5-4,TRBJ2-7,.,TGTGCCAGCAGCAACCAGACGGACGGGTCCCGCGAGCAGTACTTC,CASSNQTDGSREQYF
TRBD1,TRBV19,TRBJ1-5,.,TGTGCCAGTAGTATAGATCACGGTCAGGGGGTCAATCAGCCCCAGCATTTT,CASSIDHGQGVNQPQHF
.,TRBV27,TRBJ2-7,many,TGTGCCAGCAGTTCGACCCTACCCGGCGTCTACGAGCAGTACTTC,CASSSTLPGVYEQYF
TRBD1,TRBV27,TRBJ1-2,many,TGTGCCAGCAGGGGGACAGGGGAATTACCTGGCTACACCTTC,CASRGTGELPGYTF
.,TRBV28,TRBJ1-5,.,TGTGCCAGCCACGGGGGCAATCAGCCCCAGCATTTT,CASHGGNQPQHF
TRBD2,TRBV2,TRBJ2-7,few,TGTGCCAGCGGGGGGGGTACAGAGGAGCAGTACTTC,CASGGGTEEQYF
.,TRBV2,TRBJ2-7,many,TGTGCCATCCTCCAGGAGGGTTCCTACGAGCAGTACTTC,CAILQEGSYEQYF
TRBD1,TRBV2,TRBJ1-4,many,TGTGCCAGCAGTGGGGGGACAGGGACTAATGAAAAACTGTTTTTT,CASSGGTGTNEKLFF
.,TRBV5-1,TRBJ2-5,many,TGCGCCAGCAGCTTGGAGACAGCCCAAGAGACCCAGTACTTC,CASSLETAQETQYF
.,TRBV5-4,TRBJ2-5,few,TGTGCCACCCAGCTTGGGGGCGGAATACAAGAGACCCAGTACTTC,CATQLGGGIQETQYF
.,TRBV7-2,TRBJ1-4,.,TGTGCCAGCAGCTTAGGCCTGGGGGTCCCCAATAAAAAACTGTTTTTT,CASSLGLGVPNKKLFF
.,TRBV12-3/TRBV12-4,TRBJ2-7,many,TGTGCCAGCAGTTTAGTTAACGAGCAGTACTTC,CASSLVNEQYF
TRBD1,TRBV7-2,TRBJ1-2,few,TGTGCCAGCAGCTTCGACCGGGACAGGTTGAGCTATGGCTACACCTTC,CASSFDRDRLSYGYTF
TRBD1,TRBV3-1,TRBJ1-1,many,TGTGCCAGCAGCCAAGGGGACAGGGTAGGAACTGAAGCTTTCTTT,CASSQGDRVGTEAFF
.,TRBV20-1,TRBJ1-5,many,TGCAGTGCAGGACAGATAAGCAATCAGCCCCAGCATTTT,CSAGQISNQPQHF
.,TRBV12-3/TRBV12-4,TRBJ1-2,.,TGTGCCAGCAGTTTATTCCGGGACTCCCTCTATGGCTTCACCTTC,CASSLFRDSLYGFTF